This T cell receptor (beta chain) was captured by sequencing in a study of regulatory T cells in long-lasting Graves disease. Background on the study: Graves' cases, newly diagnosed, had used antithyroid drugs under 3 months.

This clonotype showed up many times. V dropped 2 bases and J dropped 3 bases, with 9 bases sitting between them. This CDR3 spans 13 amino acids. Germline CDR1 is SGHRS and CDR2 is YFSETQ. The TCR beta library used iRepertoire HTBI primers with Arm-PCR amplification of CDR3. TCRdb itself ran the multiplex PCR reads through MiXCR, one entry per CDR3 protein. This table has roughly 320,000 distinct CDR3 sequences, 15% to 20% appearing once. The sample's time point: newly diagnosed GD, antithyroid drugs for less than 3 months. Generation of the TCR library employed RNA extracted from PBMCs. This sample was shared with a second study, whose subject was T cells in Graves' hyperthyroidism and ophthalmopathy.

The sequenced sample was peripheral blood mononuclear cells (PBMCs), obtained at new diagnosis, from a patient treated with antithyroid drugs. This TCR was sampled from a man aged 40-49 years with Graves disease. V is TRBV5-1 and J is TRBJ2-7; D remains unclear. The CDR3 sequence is CASSFSTYYEQYF. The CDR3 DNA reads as TGCGCCAGCAGCTTCTCAACCTACTACGAGCAGTACTTC.